A single sample gave rise to the 29 T cell receptor beta chains below, sequenced in a study of blood T cell repertoires in COVID-19. Sequenced by immunoSEQ multiplex PCR; TCRdb stores in-frame clones only, minus some. In the table there are about 210,000 clones, 70% to 90% of which are singletons. Sequenced: peripheral blood. These receptor sequences come from a middle-aged woman with acute or convalescent COVID-19.

V and J are TRBV7-9 and TRBJ1-5, with D possibly TRBD1 on 5 matching bases. V was shortened by 2 bases and J by 1 base, with 9 bases between the two germline ends. This CDR3 has 15 residues. Germline V gene data show CDR1 as SEHNR and CDR2 as FQNEAQ (reference sequence). This CDR3 is CASSLRGGSNQPQHF. The CDR3 coding sequence is TGTGCCAGCAGCTTACGGGGGGGGAGCAATCAGCCCCAGCATTTT.

This clone appeared a single time. This chain links TRBV30 with TRBJ1-5; D not resolved. Trimming cost V 4 bases and J 5 bases, with 15 bases left between them. Germline CDR1 is GTSNPN and CDR2 is SVGIG (reference sequence). The CDR3 spans 14 residues. CDR3 sequence: CAWNGEAVYQPQHF. The CDR3, as DNA: TGTGCCTGGAACGGTGAAGCGGTTTATCAGCCCCAGCATTTT. The whole variable domain, filled in from reference TRBV30 and TRBJ1-5, reads SQTIHQWPATLVQPVGSPLSLECTVEGTSNPNLYWYRQAAGRGLQLLFYSVGIGQISSEVPQNLSASRPQDRQFILSSKKLLLSDSGFYLCAWNGEAVYQPQHFGDGTRLSIL.

V gene TRBV5-5 combines with J gene TRBJ1-1; 7 nucleotides align to TRBD1. Germline loops: CDR1 SGHKS, CDR2 YYEKEE (reference sequence). The trim removed 2 bases at V and 2 bases at J, leaving 6 bases unmatched. The CDR3 totals 15 residues. In nucleotides, the CDR3 is TGTGCCAGCAGCTTTATAGCAGGGGGAAACACTGAAGCTTTCTTT. Its protein product is CASSFIAGGNTEAFF.

This clone has a single count. V gene TRBV27 combines with J gene TRBJ1-2, with 10 bases aligning to TRBD1. With V trimmed by 2 bases and J by 5 bases, 5 bases remained unmatched. CDR1 and CDR2 (germline): MNHEY, SMNVEV (reference sequence). The CDR3 length is 15 residues. The CDR3 here is CASSLILGQGYGYTF. The DNA of the CDR3 is TGTGCCAGCAGTTTAATACTGGGACAGGGGTATGGCTACACCTTC.

This clone was observed once. The chain joins TRBV19 to TRBJ1-2; TRBD1 matches at 8 bases. After removal of 4 bases from V and 4 bases from J, the junction contained 8 bases not matched to a gene. The length of the CDR3 is 15 residues. The V gene's germline CDR1 is LNHDA and CDR2 SQIVND (reference sequence). For the CDR3, the DNA is TGTGCCAGTAGTAAAGCAGGACAGGGTAGCTATGGCTACACCTTC. This translates into CASSKAGQGSYGYTF. Full variable domain (outside the CDR3, taken from reference TRBV19 and TRBJ1-2): DGGITQSPKYLFRKEGQNVTLSCEQNLNHDAMYWYRQDPGQGLRLIYYSQIVNDFQKGDIAEGYSVSREKKESFPLTVTSAQKNPTAFYLCASSKAGQGSYGYTFGSGTRLTVV.

The V call is TRBV6-5, the J call TRBJ2-3; D perhaps matches TRBD1 (6 bases). Germline values: CDR1 MNHEY, CDR2 SVGAGI. Trimming shortened V by 6 bases and J by 6 bases, and 19 bases separated the two germline ends. This CDR3 has 15 residues. This chain's CDR3 is CASRIHRQEHDTQYF. The DNA for the CDR3 is TGTGCCAGCAGGATACACCGACAGGAACACGATACGCAGTATTTT.

The V gene is TRBV7-8, the J gene TRBJ1-2; 7 bases agree with TRBD1. The germline CDR1 and CDR2 sequences are SGHVS and FQNEAQ. The CDR3 consists of 15 residues. J was trimmed by 9 bases and V by 2 bases; bases with no gene match: 12. CDR3 in amino acids: CASSLRDSHFRSYTF. The DNA for the CDR3 is TGTGCCAGCAGCTTAAGGGACAGTCATTTTAGGAGCTACACCTTC.

This chain connects TRBV7-2 to TRBJ2-5, with 7 bases aligning to TRBD2. The CDR3 runs 16 residues. Germline CDR1 is SGHTA and CDR2 is FQGNSA. V trimming: 0 bases; J trimming: 2 bases; junction bases outside the gene matches: 6. The CDR3 nucleotides read TGTGCCAGCAGCTTAGCGCTTGGGGGGGTTCAAGAGACCCAGTACTTC. Its translation is CASSLALGGVQETQYF.

This clone came up a few times. The chain combines TRBV5-6 with TRBJ1-2; possible D gene TRBD1, 5 bases. The germline V and J ends were trimmed by 5 bases and 8 bases, with 13 bases remaining between them. This CDR3 has 12 residues. Germline assignment: CDR1 SGHDT and CDR2 YYEEEE. This CDR3 is CASRGGESGYTF. The CDR3, as DNA: TGTGCCAGCAGAGGAGGGGAATCCGGCTACACCTTC. The full variable domain, its missing parts supplied by reference TRBV5-6 and TRBJ1-2, is DAGVTQSPTHLIKTRGQQVTLRCSPKSGHDTVSWYQQALGQGPQFIFQYYEEEERQRGNFPDRFSGHQFPNYSSELNVNALLLGDSALYLCASRGGESGYTFGSGTRLTVV.

This sequence joins TRBV4-1 and TRBJ1-6; D gene ambiguous. The V and J ends lost 3 bases and 7 bases respectively, with 7 bases between them. CDR1 MGHRA and CDR2 YSYEKL come from the germline V gene. The CDR3 totals 13 residues. CDR3 coding DNA: TGCGCCAGCAGCCAGGGAGAGAATTCACCCCTCCACTTT. Residues: CASSQGENSPLHF.

This clone was observed once. The CDR3 DNA is TGTGCCTGGGCTCTAGCGGGGGGGACAGATACGCAGTATTTT. Residues: CAWALAGGTDTQYF. This sequence joins TRBV30 and TRBJ2-3; TRBD2 aligns across 12 bases. CDR1 is GTSNPN and CDR2 is SVGIG in the germline V gene (reference sequence). After removal of 5 bases from V and 3 bases from J, the junction contained 3 bases not matched to a gene. This CDR3 region has 14 residues.

J is TRBJ1-1 and V is TRBV3-1 (or the pseudogene TRBV3-2); tentative D call: TRBD1 (5 bases). Trimming left V 1 base short and J 4 bases short, with 19 bases between. This CDR3 has 17 amino acids. Germline lookup yields CDR1 LGHDT and CDR2 YNNKEL (reference sequence). The CDR3 nucleotides are TGTGCCAGCAGCCAAGCAAGGAGGGGTCACCGGGGCACTGAAGCTTTCTTT. This encodes CASSQARRGHRGTEAFF.

V gene TRBV9 combines with J gene TRBJ1-3; D is possibly TRBD1 (5 bases). The V gene's germline CDR1 is SGDLS and CDR2 YYNGEE. V dropped 5 bases and J dropped 2 bases, with 14 bases sitting between them. CDR3 size: 15 residues. CDR3 bases: TGTGCCAGCAGACCTACGGGGGGAGCTGGAAACACCATATATTTT. Protein: CASRPTGGAGNTIYF.

DNA for the CDR3: TGTGCCAGTAGTACCTTGGGGCCTCAACCGGGACCCGGAGGGGGCGGCTACACCTTC. Translated: CASSTLGPQPGPGGGGYTF. The chain has TRBV19 and TRBJ1-2; 7 nucleotides match TRBD1. The CDR3 runs to 19 residues. V lost 4 bases and J lost 8; bases outside the gene matches: 25. The germline gives CDR1 LNHDA, CDR2 SQIVND (reference sequence).

The chain employs TRBV5-1 and TRBJ2-2; D might be TRBD2 (5 bases). Germline lookup yields CDR1 SGHRS and CDR2 YFSETQ. Trimming removed 5 bases at V and 0 bases at J, with 14 bases between. The length of the CDR3 is 16 residues. CDR3 nucleotide sequence: TGCGCCAGCAGAGGAGGATTTAGTTCGAACACCGGGGAGCTGTTTTTT. Its protein is CASRGGFSSNTGELFF.

CDR3 coding DNA: TGTGCCAGCAGCCCGAGGGTTGGATATAATTCACCCCTCCACTTT. It codes for CASSPRVGYNSPLHF. V is TRBV7-2 and J is TRBJ1-6; D remains unclear. From germline, CDR1 is SGHTA and CDR2 FQGNSA. V lost 5 bases to trimming and J lost 4 bases, with 12 bases between them. There are 15 residues in the CDR3.

V usage is TRBV5-4 and J usage is TRBJ1-1; weak D call: TRBD1 (5 bases). The CDR3 covers 14 residues. V lost 1 base, J lost 4 bases, and 11 bases lay in between. From germline, CDR1 is SGHNT and CDR2 YYREEE (reference sequence). The CDR3 sequence: CASSLQGRRTEAFF. The CDR3 DNA is TGTGCCAGCAGCTTGCAGGGTCGGCGCACTGAAGCTTTCTTT.

Of note for this clone: This same CDR3 is encoded by further DNA sequences in the sample. The DNA for the CDR3 is TGTGCCAGCAGTGAAACAGGAGGCAATCAGCCCCAGCATTTT. Its translation: CASSETGGNQPQHF. The chain uses TRBV6-1 and TRBJ1-5, with D perhaps matching TRBD1 (5 bases). Germline CDR1 MNHNS, CDR2 SASEGT. Trimming shortened V by 2 bases and J by 2 bases, and 7 bases separated the two germline ends. The CDR3 totals 14 residues.

The chain combines TRBV6-4 with TRBJ2-7, with TRBD1 matching 8 bases. V was clipped by 8 bases and J by 1 base; unmatched bases: 7. The CDR3 is 14 residues long. CDR1 MRHNA and CDR2 SNTAGT come from the germline V gene. The CDR3 coding sequence is TGTGCCAGCTGGGGGAGGACAGGGTCCTACGAGCAGTACGTC. Residues: CASWGRTGSYEQYV.

This clone was counted once. The chain employs TRBV18 and TRBJ1-5, with 7 bases aligning to TRBD1. Germline values: CDR1 KGHSH, CDR2 LQKENI. The length of the CDR3 is 16 residues. The V and J ends lost 6 bases and 7 bases, in that order; junction bases with no gene match: 15. CDR3 coding DNA: TGTGCCAGCTCCCCCGTGGAGGGGGCAGGGAAGCAGCCCCAGCATTTT. Protein product: CASSPVEGAGKQPQHF.

This chain connects TRBV3-1 (or the pseudogene TRBV3-2) to TRBJ1-2; possible D gene TRBD1, 6 bases. V lost 4 bases and J 7 bases, leaving 25 bases between the germline ends. Germline-derived CDR1 and CDR2 are LGHDT and YNNKEL (reference sequence). The CDR3 consists of 17 residues. The CDR3 DNA reads TGTGCCAGCAGCCTTGCTAATAGTGGGCAGGGGAAGGGTGGCTACACCTTC. Its translation: CASSLANSGQGKGGYTF.

This clone was seen only once. This chain joins TRBV29-1 and TRBJ2-5; 14 bases are a match to TRBD2. This CDR3 contains 13 residues. CDR1 and CDR2 from the germline V gene are SQVTM and ANQGSEA. With V trimmed by 8 bases and J by 5 bases, 4 bases remained unmatched. CDR3 region: CSSRTSGGETQYF. DNA of the CDR3: TGCAGCTCAAGGACTAGCGGGGGGGAGACCCAGTACTTC.

A single count supports this clone. In DNA form, the CDR3 reads TGTGCCAGCAGCCAAGAGACCGTACGGGACAGGGAGTCCGAAGCTTTCTTT. It translates to CASSQETVRDRESEAFF. V and J are TRBV3-1 (or the pseudogene TRBV3-2) and TRBJ1-1, with TRBD1 matching 9 bases. CDR1 is LGHDT and CDR2 is YNNKEL in the germline V gene (reference sequence). The ends lost 0 bases at V and 8 bases at J; junction bases unmatched: 13. The CDR3 has 17 residues.

The V and J genes are TRBV10-3 and TRBJ1-1, with TRBD1 matching over 7 bases. J gave up 5 bases and V 6 bases, and 12 bases lay outside the gene matches. The CDR3 runs 15 residues. From germline, CDR1 is ENHRY and CDR2 SYGVKD. DNA of the CDR3: TGTGCCATCAGGGATCGGACAGGTATGGGTACTGAAGCTTTCTTT. Encoded protein: CAIRDRTGMGTEAFF.

This clone has only a few counts. The V gene is TRBV14, the J gene TRBJ1-1, with 12 bases matching TRBD1. Germline-derived CDR1 and CDR2 are SGHDN and FVKESK. CDR3 length equals 16 residues. V trimming: 4 bases; J trimming: 2 bases; junction bases outside the gene matches: 5. The CDR3, as DNA: TGTGCCAGCAGCCCCCAGGGGACAGGGGGCAACACTGAAGCTTTCTTT. The encoded protein is CASSPQGTGGNTEAFF. The entire variable domain, with the rest obtained from reference TRBV14 and TRBJ1-1, is as follows: EAGVTQFPSHSVIEKGQTVTLRCDPISGHDNLYWYRRVMGKEIKFLLHFVKESKQDESGMPNNRFLAERTGGTYSTLKVQPAELEDSGVYFCASSPQGTGGNTEAFFGQGTRLTVV.

This chain links TRBV5-6 with TRBJ1-1; the D gene is possibly TRBD1 (5 bases). The germline gives CDR1 SGHDT, CDR2 YYEEEE. CDR3 length equals 13 residues. V lost 3 bases, J lost 6 bases, and 12 bases lay in between. CDR3 DNA: TGTGCCAGCAGCTGGGGGGGAACGTCTGAAGCTTTCTTT. As protein: CASSWGGTSEAFF.

The genes are TRBV7-9 and TRBJ1-1; TRBD1 matches 8 bases. The CDR3 has 13 residues. Germline V gives CDR1 SEHNR, CDR2 FQNEAQ (reference sequence). The junction had 4 bases not matched to a gene; V was cut back by 6 bases and J by 4 bases. CDR3 region: CASRQQGGTEAFF. CDR3 bases: TGTGCCAGCAGGCAACAGGGGGGCACTGAAGCTTTCTTT.

This chain uses TRBV11-2 with TRBJ1-2, with TRBD1 matching over 8 bases. Trimming at V came to 6 bases and at J to 5 bases, leaving 11 bases not matched to a gene. Germline V lookup: CDR1 SGHAT, CDR2 FQNNGV. The CDR3 length is 15 residues. CDR3 residues: CASSRQTGAGYGYTF. The CDR3 DNA reads as TGTGCCAGCAGTCGTCAGACAGGGGCTGGGTATGGCTACACCTTC.

The rearrangement joins TRBV30 to TRBJ1-3; D ambiguous. Deletions cut 5 bases from V and 0 bases from J, with 8 bases between. Germline-derived CDR1 and CDR2 are GTSNPN and SVGIG (reference sequence). The CDR3 extends over 13 amino acids. Here the CDR3 DNA reads TGTGCCTGGCGCAAAGCCTCTGGAAACACCATATATTTT. This encodes CAWRKASGNTIYF. Looking up the rest from reference TRBV30 and TRBJ1-3 gives the full variable domain: SQTIHQWPATLVQPVGSPLSLECTVEGTSNPNLYWYRQAAGRGLQLLFYSVGIGQISSEVPQNLSASRPQDRQFILSSKKLLLSDSGFYLCAWRKASGNTIYFGEGSWLTVV.